The 21 T cell receptor beta chains in this list originate from one sample, sequenced in a study of T cell changes during pregnancy in multiple sclerosis. Measured with immunoSEQ multiplex PCR; TCRdb has only the in-frame clones, and not every one. There are approximately 60,000 clones in the sample; approximately 90% occur only once, and 2.5% to 3.5% lies in the top ten. The source material was peripheral blood, sampled in the second trimester of pregnancy. The receptors originated from a female donor in good health, enrolled as a control in a pregnancy study.

The chain couples TRBV7-3 to TRBJ2-1; D unclear. Germline V gene lookup returns CDR1 SGHTA and CDR2 FQGTGA. The CDR3 runs to 13 residues. The V end was cut by 6 bases, the J end by 4 bases, with 10 bases between. Here the CDR3 DNA reads TGTGCCAGCAGGGAAGACAAATACAATGAGCAGTTCTTC. Translation gives CASREDKYNEQFF.

The V call is TRBV25-1, the J call TRBJ2-1; 8 bases align to TRBD2. There are 13 residues in the CDR3. CDR1 and CDR2 (germline): MGHDK, SYGVNS. The trim removed 6 bases at V and 10 bases at J, leaving 8 bases unmatched. The chain's CDR3 is CASSLGLAVEQFF. The CDR3 DNA follows: TGTGCCAGCAGCCTTGGACTAGCCGTAGAGCAGTTCTTC.

The CDR3 here is CASSPQLAGVYEQYF. The DNA for the CDR3 is TGCGCCAGCTCCCCACAACTAGCGGGGGTATACGAGCAGTACTTC. This chain uses TRBV4-1 with TRBJ2-7; 11 bases are shared with TRBD2. V was pared by 8 bases and J by 4 bases, with 10 bases of the junction left unmatched. Germline CDR1 MGHRA, CDR2 YSYEKL. This CDR3 contains 15 residues.

The chain carries TRBV7-6 and TRBJ1-3, with D tentatively TRBD1 (6 bases). The V and J ends lost 6 bases and 2 bases respectively, with 14 bases between them. The V gene's germline CDR1 is SGHVS and CDR2 FNYEAQ. This CDR3 is 15 amino acids long. As DNA, the CDR3 is TGTGCCAGCAGACCCGATCAGGGGACTGGAAACACCATATATTTT. It codes for CASRPDQGTGNTIYF.

The chain uses TRBV11-2 and TRBJ2-1, with 9 bases aligning to TRBD2. The CDR3 is made up of 16 amino acids. Germline V CDR1 and CDR2: SGHAT, FQNNGV. V dropped 2 bases and J dropped 12; count of bases not matched to a gene: 14. Written as DNA, the CDR3 is TGTGCCAGCAGCTTAATTAGTCGGGATAGCGGGAGTGTGCAGTTCTTC. Its protein is CASSLISRDSGSVQFF.

The genes are TRBV7-2 and TRBJ2-1; D is perhaps TRBD2 (5 bases). Trimming pared 3 bases from V and 3 bases from J, leaving 12 bases between. This CDR3 comprises 15 residues. Germline CDR1 and CDR2: SGHTA and FQGNSA. The CDR3 protein is CASSFFAGFYNEQFF. The CDR3 DNA follows: TGTGCCAGCAGCTTCTTCGCGGGTTTCTACAATGAGCAGTTCTTC.

The J gene is TRBJ2-2, the V gene TRBV5-4; D not certain. Germline-derived CDR1 and CDR2 are SGHNT and YYREEE (reference sequence). This CDR3 has 14 residues. Trimming removed 2 bases from V and 2 bases from J, with 7 bases in between. The CDR3 nucleotides read TGTGCCAGCAGCTTATCCAGAAACACCGGGGAGCTGTTTTTT. It codes for CASSLSRNTGELFF.

The chain recombines TRBV6-1 with TRBJ2-6, with unresolved D. Germline V gene lookup returns CDR1 MNHNS and CDR2 SASEGT. The CDR3 contains 15 residues. V was clipped by 0 bases and J by 5 bases, with 8 bases between them. In nucleotides, the CDR3 is TGTGCCAGCAGTGAAGCTCTAAGTAGGGCCAACGTCCTGACTTTC. Amino acid sequence: CASSEALSRANVLTF.

This rearrangement joins TRBV18 to TRBJ2-7; D is perhaps TRBD2 (6 bases). V shed 3 bases and J shed 3 bases, with 15 bases lying between them. The CDR3 contains 15 residues. From germline, CDR1 is KGHSH and CDR2 LQKENI. In DNA, the CDR3 is TGTGCCAGCTCACCGGGCGGGGCTCTATTCTACGAGCAGTACTTC. Residues: CASSPGGALFYEQYF.

The chain joins TRBV4-3 to TRBJ2-7, with D hard to call. The V end lost 0 bases, the J end lost 6 bases, and 6 bases lay between the germline ends. Per germline, CDR1 LGHNA and CDR2 YSLEER. The CDR3 is made up of 12 amino acids. CDR3 DNA: TGCGCCAGCAGCCAAGATCACTCCGAGCAGTACTTC. Residues: CASSQDHSEQYF.

The gene calls are TRBV15 and TRBJ1-5; weak D call: TRBD1 (5 bases). CDR1 is LNHNV, CDR2 YYDKDF, per germline (reference sequence). The CDR3 runs 15 residues. Between the trimmed V and J ends, which lost 3 bases and 3 bases, there was a span of 12 bases. The DNA of the CDR3 is TGTGCCACCAGCAGGACAGACTCAGTCAATCAGCCCCAGCATTTT. Translation gives CATSRTDSVNQPQHF.

This sequence joins TRBV19 and TRBJ2-1, with 10 bases lining up with TRBD2. The CDR3 consists of 15 residues. The junction had 5 bases not matched to a gene; V was cut back by 5 bases and J by 4 bases. From germline, CDR1 is LNHDA and CDR2 SQIVND (reference sequence). The CDR3, as DNA: TGTGCCAGTAGTGCCCTAGCGGGGGTTTACAATGAGCAGTTCTTC. Translating gives CASSALAGVYNEQFF.

The chain carries TRBV12-5 and TRBJ2-1; TRBD2 matches 10 bases. Germline V gene lookup returns CDR1 LGHNT and CDR2 FRNRAP. The CDR3 runs to 15 residues. V lost 4 bases, J lost 3 bases, and 3 bases stayed unmatched. The CDR3 DNA is TGTGCTAGTGGTTATGGACTAGCGGACTACAATGAGCAGTTCTTC. Residues: CASGYGLADYNEQFF.

J is TRBJ1-3 and V is TRBV9; D is perhaps TRBD1 (6 bases). Between the trimmed V and J ends, which lost 3 bases and 0 bases, there was a span of 13 bases. The CDR3 is 16 residues long. Germline loops: CDR1 SGDLS, CDR2 YYNGEE. DNA for the CDR3: TGTGCCAGCAGCGCGAACTTACAGGGCTCTGGAAACACCATATATTTT. Translating gives CASSANLQGSGNTIYF. The whole variable domain, remainder taken from reference TRBV9 and TRBJ1-3, is DSGVTQTPKHLITATGQRVTLRCSPRSGDLSVYWYQQSLDQGLQFLIQYYNGEERAKGNILERFSAQQFPDLHSELNLSSLELGDSALYFCASSANLQGSGNTIYFGEGSWLTVV.

The chain couples TRBV4-3 to TRBJ2-5; possible D gene TRBD2, 5 bases. The V and J ends lost 2 bases and 1 base respectively, with 14 bases between them. Germline-derived CDR1 and CDR2 are LGHNA and YSLEER. The CDR3 runs to 16 residues. CDR3: CASSQITRGGQETQYF. In DNA, the CDR3 is TGCGCCAGCAGCCAAATTACCCGGGGTGGCCAAGAGACCCAGTACTTC.

Note on this clone: The limits of the CDR3 on the DNA are not certain, so only TCRdb's listed CDR3 is given. This chain connects TRBV14 to TRBJ2-1; the table gives TRBD2 as D, unverified against the DNA. With termini counted, the CDR3 has 15 amino acids. The germline V gene encodes CDR1 SGHDN and CDR2 FVKESK. The CDR3 loop is CASSQGGWASGSRFF.

This rearrangement joins TRBV18 to TRBJ2-3; D uncertain. Germline V lookup: CDR1 KGHSH, CDR2 LQKENI. Between the trimmed V and J ends, which lost 3 bases and 1 base, there was a span of 11 bases. This CDR3 comprises 15 residues. For the CDR3, the DNA is TGTGCCAGCTCACCTATCGCGGTACGCACAGATACGCAGTATTTT. Its translation is CASSPIAVRTDTQYF.

The rearrangement uses TRBV6-5 and TRBJ2-2; D possibly corresponds to TRBD2 (6 bases). Germline CDR1 reads MNHEY; CDR2 reads SVGAGI. This CDR3 contains 13 residues. Trimming took off 5 bases at V and 7 bases at J, with 11 bases between the two ends. The CDR3 is CASSPRGSGELFF. DNA of the CDR3: TGTGCCAGCAGTCCCCGGGGGAGCGGGGAGCTGTTTTTT.

The chain uses TRBV6-5 and TRBJ1-5, with D possibly being TRBD1 (5 bases). The CDR3 runs 13 residues. V lost 2 bases and J lost 6, with 8 bases in between. In germline, CDR1 is MNHEY, CDR2 SVGAGI. This CDR3 reads CASSYGRGQPQHF. The CDR3 DNA reads TGTGCCAGCAGTTACGGTAGGGGTCAGCCCCAGCATTTT.

The genes are TRBV4-2 and TRBJ1-1; D unresolved. This CDR3 has 14 residues. The V end was cut by 0 bases, the J end by 5 bases, with 10 bases between. Germline CDR1 is LGHNA and CDR2 is YNFKEQ. CDR3 in DNA: TGTGCCAGCAGCCAAGATCTCGAGGAAACTGAAGCTTTCTTT. Amino acid sequence: CASSQDLEETEAFF.

The chain links TRBV6-5 to TRBJ2-7; tentative D call: TRBD2 (7 bases). Germline V gene data show CDR1 as MNHEY and CDR2 as SVGAGI. CDR3 length equals 15 residues. CDR3 DNA: TGTGCGCCGAGGGGGGGAAAACTAGGCTCCTACGAGCAGTACTTC. The encoded protein is CAPRGGKLGSYEQYF.